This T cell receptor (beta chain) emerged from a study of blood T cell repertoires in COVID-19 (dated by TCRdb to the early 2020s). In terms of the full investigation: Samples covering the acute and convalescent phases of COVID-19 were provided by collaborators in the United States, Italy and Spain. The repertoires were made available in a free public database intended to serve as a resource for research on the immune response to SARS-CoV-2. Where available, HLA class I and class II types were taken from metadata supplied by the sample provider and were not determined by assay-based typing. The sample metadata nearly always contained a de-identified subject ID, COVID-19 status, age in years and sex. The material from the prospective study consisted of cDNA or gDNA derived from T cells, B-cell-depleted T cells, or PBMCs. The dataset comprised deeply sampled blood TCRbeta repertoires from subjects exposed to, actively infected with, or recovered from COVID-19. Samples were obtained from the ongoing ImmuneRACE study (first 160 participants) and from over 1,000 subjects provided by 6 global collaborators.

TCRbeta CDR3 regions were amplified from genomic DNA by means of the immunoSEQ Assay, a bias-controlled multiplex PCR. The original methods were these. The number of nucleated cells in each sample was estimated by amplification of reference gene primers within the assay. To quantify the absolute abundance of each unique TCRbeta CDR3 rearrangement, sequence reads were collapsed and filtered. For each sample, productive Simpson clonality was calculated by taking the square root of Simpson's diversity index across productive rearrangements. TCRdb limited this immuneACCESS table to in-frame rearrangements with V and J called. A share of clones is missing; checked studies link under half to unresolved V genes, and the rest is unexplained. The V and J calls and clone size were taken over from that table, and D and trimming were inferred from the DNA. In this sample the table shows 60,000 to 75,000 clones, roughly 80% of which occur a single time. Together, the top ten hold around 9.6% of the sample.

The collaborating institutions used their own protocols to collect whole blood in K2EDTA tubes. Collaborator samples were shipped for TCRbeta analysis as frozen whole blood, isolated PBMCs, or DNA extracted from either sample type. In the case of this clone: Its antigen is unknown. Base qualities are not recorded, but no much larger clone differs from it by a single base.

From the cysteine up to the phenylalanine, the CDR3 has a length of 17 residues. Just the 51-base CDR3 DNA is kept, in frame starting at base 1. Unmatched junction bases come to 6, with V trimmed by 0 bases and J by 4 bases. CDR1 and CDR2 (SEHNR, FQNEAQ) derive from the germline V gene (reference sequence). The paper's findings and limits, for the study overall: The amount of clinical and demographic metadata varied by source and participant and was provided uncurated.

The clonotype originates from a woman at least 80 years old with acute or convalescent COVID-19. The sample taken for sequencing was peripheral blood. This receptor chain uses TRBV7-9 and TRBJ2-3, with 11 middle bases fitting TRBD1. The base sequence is TGTGCCAGCAGCTTAGCGGGACAGGGGGGCTACGCAGATACGCAGTATTTT. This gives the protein CASSLAGQGGYADTQYF.